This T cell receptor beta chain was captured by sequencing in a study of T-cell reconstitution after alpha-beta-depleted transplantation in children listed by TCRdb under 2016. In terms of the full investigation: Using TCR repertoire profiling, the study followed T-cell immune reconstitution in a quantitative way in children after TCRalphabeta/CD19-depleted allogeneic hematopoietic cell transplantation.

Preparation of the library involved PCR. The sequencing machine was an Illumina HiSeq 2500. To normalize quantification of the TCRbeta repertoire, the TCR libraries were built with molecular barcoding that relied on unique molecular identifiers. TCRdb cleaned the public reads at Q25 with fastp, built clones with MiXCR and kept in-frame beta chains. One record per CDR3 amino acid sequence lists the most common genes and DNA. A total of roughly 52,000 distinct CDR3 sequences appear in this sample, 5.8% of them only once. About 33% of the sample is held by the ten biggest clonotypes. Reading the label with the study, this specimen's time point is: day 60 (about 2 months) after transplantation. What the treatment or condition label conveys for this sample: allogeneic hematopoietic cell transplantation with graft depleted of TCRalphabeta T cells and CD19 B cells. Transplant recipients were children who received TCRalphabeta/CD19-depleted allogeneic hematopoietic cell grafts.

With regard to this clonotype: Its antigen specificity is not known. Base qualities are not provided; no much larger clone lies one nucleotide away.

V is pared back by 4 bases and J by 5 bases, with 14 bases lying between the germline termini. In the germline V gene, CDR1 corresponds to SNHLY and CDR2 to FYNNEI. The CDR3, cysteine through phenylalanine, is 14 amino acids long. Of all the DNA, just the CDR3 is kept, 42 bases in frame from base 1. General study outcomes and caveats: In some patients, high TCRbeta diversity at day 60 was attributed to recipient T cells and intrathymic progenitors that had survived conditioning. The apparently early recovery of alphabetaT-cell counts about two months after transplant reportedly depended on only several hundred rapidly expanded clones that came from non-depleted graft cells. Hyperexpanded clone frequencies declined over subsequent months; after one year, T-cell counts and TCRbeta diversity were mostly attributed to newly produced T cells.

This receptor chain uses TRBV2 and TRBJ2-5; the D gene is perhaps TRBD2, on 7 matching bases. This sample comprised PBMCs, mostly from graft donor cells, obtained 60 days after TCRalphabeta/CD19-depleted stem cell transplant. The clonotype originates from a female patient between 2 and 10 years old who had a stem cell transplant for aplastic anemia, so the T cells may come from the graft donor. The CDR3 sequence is CASSVGGAAETQYF. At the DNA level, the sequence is TGTGCCAGCAGTGTGGGGGGGGCCGCGGAGACCCAGTACTTC.